This note documents a single T cell receptor (beta chain) sequence. Its antigen target is currently unknown. Base qualities are not provided; no much larger clone lies one nucleotide away. These data originate in a study of blood T cell repertoires in COVID-19 (dated by TCRdb to about 2020). Some background on the complete study: Collaborator samples came from the United States, Italy and Spain and covered acute and convalescent phases of COVID-19. The prospective study material was composed of cDNA or gDNA derived from T cells, B-cell-depleted T cells, or PBMCs. The dataset comprised deeply sampled blood TCRbeta repertoires from subjects exposed to, actively infected with, or recovered from COVID-19. The repertoires were released in a freely available public database meant as a resource for research on the immune response to SARS-CoV-2. Samples were obtained from the ongoing ImmuneRACE study (first 160 participants) and from some 1,300 subjects provided by 6 global collaborators. Nearly every sample came with metadata listing a de-identified subject ID, COVID-19 status, age in years and sex. Where HLA class I and class II types were available, the types were taken from metadata supplied by the sample provider, not from assay-based typing. The research as a whole found: The amount of clinical and demographic metadata varied by source and participant and was provided uncurated.

TCRbeta CDR3 regions were amplified from genomic DNA by means of the immunoSEQ Assay, a bias-controlled multiplex PCR. The authors' pipeline ran thus. Within the assay, amplification of reference gene primers was used to estimate how many nucleated cells each sample contained. To quantify the absolute abundance of each unique TCRbeta CDR3 rearrangement, sequence reads were collapsed and filtered. Productive Simpson clonality was computed per sample as the square root of Simpson's diversity index over productive rearrangements. What TCRdb holds here is the immuneACCESS table cut down to in-frame rearrangements. Part of the clones is not present; checked against another copy, under half of the missing clones reflect an unresolved V gene, and the others are unexplained. From that table come the V and J calls and clone size; the DNA was used to work out D and trimming. For this sample there are about 310,000 clones; roughly 90% appear just once. The leading ten clones occupy around 9.3% of the sample.

Participants in the prospective study were enrolled through a virtual design, were aged roughly 18 to 100 years, and lived in 24 United States geographic areas. Cohort assignment in the prospective study relied on participant-reported clinical history from a screening survey and a study questionnaire. ImmuneRACE Cohort 3 recovered participants were defined by two consecutive negative NP/OP PCR tests, healthcare professional clearance, or symptom resolution. In the prospective study, mobile phlebotomists collected whole blood, serum and a nasopharyngeal or oropharyngeal swab from each participant. Over a roughly 2-month period, participants in the prospective study had the option of providing additional blood draws and questionnaires. Blood samples from the prospective study were shipped frozen or at room temperature prior to DNA extraction. This clonotype was obtained from a woman aged 18-30 years who had recovered from COVID-19. The sample comprised PBMCs or T cells enriched from blood (not recorded which).

The CDR3 corresponds to CASSGTALNTEAFF. The base sequence is TGTGCCAGCAGCGGAACAGCATTGAACACTGAAGCTTTCTTT. In this chain, TRBV9 is recombined with TRBJ1-1; the D gene cannot be resolved reliably. According to the germline V gene, CDR1 reads SGDLS and CDR2 reads YYNGEE. Inclusive of the bounding cysteine and phenylalanine, the CDR3 is 14 residues long. Solely the CDR3 DNA is kept, with 42 bases framed from the first base. The junction carries 9 bases between V and J, which are trimmed by 3 bases and 0 bases respectively. Where the CDR3 stops, the reference TRBV9 and TRBJ1-1 genes take over; the full variable domain is DSGVTQTPKHLITATGQRVTLRCSPRSGDLSVYWYQQSLDQGLQFLIQYYNGEERAKGNILERFSAQQFPDLHSELNLSSLELGDSALYFCASSGTALNTEAFFGQGTRLTVV.